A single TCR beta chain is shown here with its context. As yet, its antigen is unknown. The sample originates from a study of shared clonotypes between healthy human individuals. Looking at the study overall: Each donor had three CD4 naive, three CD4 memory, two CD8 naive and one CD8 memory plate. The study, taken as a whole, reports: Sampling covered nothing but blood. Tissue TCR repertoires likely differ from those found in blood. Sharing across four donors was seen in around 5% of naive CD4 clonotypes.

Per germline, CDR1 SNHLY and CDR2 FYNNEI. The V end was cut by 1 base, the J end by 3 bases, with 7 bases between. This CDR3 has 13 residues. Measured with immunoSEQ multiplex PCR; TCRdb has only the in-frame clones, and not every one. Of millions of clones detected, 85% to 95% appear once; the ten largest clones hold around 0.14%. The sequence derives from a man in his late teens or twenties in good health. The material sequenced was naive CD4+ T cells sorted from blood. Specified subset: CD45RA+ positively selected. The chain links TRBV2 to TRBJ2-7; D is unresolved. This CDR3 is CASSEVWGYEQYF. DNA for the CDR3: TGTGCCAGCAGTGAAGTGTGGGGCTACGAGCAGTACTTC.